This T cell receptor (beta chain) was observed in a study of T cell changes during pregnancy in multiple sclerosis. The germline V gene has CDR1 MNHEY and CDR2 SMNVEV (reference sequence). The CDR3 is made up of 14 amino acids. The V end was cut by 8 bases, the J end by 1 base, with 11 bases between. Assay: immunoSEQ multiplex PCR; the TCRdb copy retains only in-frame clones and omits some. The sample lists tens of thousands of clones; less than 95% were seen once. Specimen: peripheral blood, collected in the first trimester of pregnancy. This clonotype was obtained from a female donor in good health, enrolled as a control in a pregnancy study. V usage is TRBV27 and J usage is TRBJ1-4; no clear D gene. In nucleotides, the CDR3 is TGTGCCAGCGGCAGCGGGAAAACTAATGAAAAACTGTTTTTT. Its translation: CASGSGKTNEKLFF.